This T cell receptor beta chain came from a study of blood T cells in healthy people across ages (dated by TCRdb to between 2014 and 2017). At the level of the whole study: Template switching captured roughly one uniquely barcoded TCR beta cDNA molecule per two T cells in model experiments. The donors were split into four age groups: young (average 16 years), middle-aged (about 40), aged (roughly 60) and long-lived (under 90). To track age-related changes in TCR beta repertoire diversity, the study relied on deep sequencing normalized with unique cDNA molecular identifiers. Using the same blood draw, the study looked at two additional independent replicas of 1 million unique cDNA reads for two donors, one aged 18 to 30 and the other aged 80 or older. The full study reports these points: Since profiling was done on bulk unsorted PBMCs, naive and antigen-experienced compartments could not be conclusively compared. There was a strong correlation between observed TCR beta diversity and the percentage of naive T cells measured by flow cytometry. Observed TCR beta diversity per million T cells fell roughly linearly with age, and a significant reduction was already apparent by age around 40. Donor CMV infection status was unknown, potentially confounding age-related changes in expanded clonotypes. Compared with the aged group, more naive CD4+ T cells, fewer expanded clones and increased TCR diversity were shown by the long-lived group, suggesting age selection. Total diversity estimates from one million sequenced T cells were considered lower bounds and underestimates.

A remark on this clonotype: The target of this receptor is not known. Base qualities are missing; no much larger clone stands one base away.

Systemically healthy Caucasian individuals from Russia, approximately 39 in total and aged roughly 6 to 100 years, were included as donors. Approximately 10 milliliters of peripheral blood were collected from each donor into EDTA-treated Vacutainer tubes. Ficoll-Paque density-gradient centrifugation was used to isolate PBMCs, with at least 6.5 million per sample. Total RNA, at least 5.5 micrograms per sample, was extracted from PBMCs with Trizol reagent. The percentages of naive CD45RAhigh/CD27high T cells were determined by flow cytometry on a PBMC aliquot from every donor. The library was produced with 5' RACE. Sequenced using an Illumina HiSeq 2500. A second about 7 to 12 cycle PCR used a sample-barcoded 5' primer and a J-beta primer mix. A template-switch 5' adaptor carrying 12 random nucleotides introduced a unique molecular identifier onto each TCR beta cDNA molecule. Each sample yielded at least 2.5 million CDR3-containing paired-end reads. The Mint cDNA synthesis kit, primed by a TRBC-specific oligonucleotide, was used to synthesize first-strand cDNA from all RNA. All cDNA was treated with uracil-DNA glycosylase and then went through a first 18-cycle PCR with the universal primers M1SS and BC2_uni_R. The source study handled its data this way. Each sample was normalized by randomly selecting 1 million high-quality reads, each carrying a distinct molecular identifier. Reads with shared molecular identifiers were discarded instead of being binned into consensus sequences. MiTCR, with a Q25 quality threshold and the strictest error-elimination algorithm, was used for CDR3 identification, clonotype clustering and error correction. A nonparametric unseen species model with Euler transformation was used to estimate lower-bound total TCR beta diversity. In TCRdb, the public reads were trimmed at Q25 with fastp and aligned with MiXCR, with productive beta chains retained. Every distinct CDR3 protein forms one entry, paired with its most common genes and DNA. The V and J calls shown here were made by TCRdb, not taken from the authors' results. The sample table shows hundreds of thousands of distinct CDR3 sequences, and 20% to 25% are seen once. The ten largest account for 9% to 9.5% of the sample.

Measured from the cysteine to the phenylalanine, the CDR3 is 15 residues long. The sequence is cut down to CDR3 DNA, 45 bases in frame from base 1. V is cut back by 0 bases and J by 5 bases, with 4 bases in the junction unmatched. Looking up the germline V gene yields CDR1 ENHRY and CDR2 SYGVKD. The same data also contributed to another study, on T cells of mothers and their children. The second investigation adds: Nine systemically healthy Caucasian individuals served as donors, namely three mothers together with their six children. cDNA synthesis consumed the entire amount of extracted RNA, loaded at approximately 1.5 ug RNA in each 15 ul reaction. Sample barcodes and 2-4 random nucleotides were added via the M1S primer in the second PCR. Over 9.5 million TCR beta CDR3 reads came from each mother, compared with approximately 2.8 million reads from each child. Thymic selection similarly shapes TCR recombination output in related and unrelated pairs, with minor effect from inherited differences. Normalized repertoire overlap was always found to be slightly, but never significantly, higher in related mother-child pairs than in unrelated mother-child pairs. No persistent microchimeric T cell clones were detected, at a sensitivity of around 97 clones per million clonotypes. Deep NGS was used in the study to compare the TCR beta repertoires of mothers and children and to look for features that separate related mother-child pairs from unrelated individuals. Mothers averaged roughly 40 +/- 4 years of age and children averaged about 12 +/- 4 years. After adapter ligation with NEBNext reagents, the libraries were sequenced on Illumina HiSeq 2000 with 100+100 nt paired-end reads. To avoid cross-contamination, the mother libraries and the child libraries were prepared a month apart and sequenced in separate runs. For each donor, between 500,000 and 2,000,000 distinct TCR beta clonotypes were identified. Naive TCR beta clonotypes were estimated from low-frequency clonotypes matched to each donor's FACS-determined naive share, without sorting.

The chain joins TRBV10-3 to TRBJ2-3; TRBD1 lines up with 8 middle nucleotides. Sequencing was done on a sample of blood. This clonotype was obtained from a boy between 5 and 17 years old in good health. The CDR3 reads CAISESGTGKDTQYF. The sequenced DNA is TGTGCCATCAGTGAGTCGGGGACAGGAAAAGATACGCAGTATTTT.